Listed here are 20 T cell receptor beta chains from one sample, sequenced in a study of T cells after yellow fever vaccination. TCRdb reprocessed the 5' RACE reads with MiXCR, giving one entry per CDR3 protein. The sample shows about 430,000 distinct CDR3 sequences, around a sixth of them seen only once. The sample was PBMCs, taken before the yellow fever booster vaccination. The receptor set was obtained from a man younger than 30 who received the YFV17D yellow fever vaccine.

This chain connects TRBV20-1 to TRBJ2-3; D not resolved. The V gene's germline CDR1 is DFQATT and CDR2 SNEGSKA (reference sequence). Trimming took off 0 bases at V and 5 bases at J, with 6 bases between the two ends. The CDR3 totals 12 residues. This CDR3 is CSARDDRDTQYF. The CDR3 coding sequence is TGCAGTGCTAGAGATGATCGAGATACGCAGTATTTT.

The V call is TRBV7-3, the J call TRBJ1-1; D is possibly TRBD1 (5 bases). The CDR3 runs to 13 residues. Trimming removed 1 base at V and 4 bases at J, with 7 bases between. Germline CDR1 reads SGHTA; CDR2 reads FQGTGA. Here the CDR3 reads CASSLIQGTEAFF. For the CDR3, the DNA is TGTGCCAGCAGCTTAATCCAGGGCACTGAAGCTTTCTTT.

This clonotype was observed a handful of times. V usage is TRBV2 and J usage is TRBJ1-2; no reliable D call. Trimming removed 7 bases from V and 1 base from J, with 13 bases in between. This CDR3 is built from 14 residues. Germline-derived CDR1 and CDR2 are SNHLY and FYNNEI. CDR3 coding DNA: TGTGCCAGCATGACGGGCAACGTTAACTATGGCTACACCTTC. The encoded protein is CASMTGNVNYGYTF.

The chain is built from TRBV5-1 and TRBJ1-2; D unresolved. This CDR3 contains 11 residues. V was pared by 6 bases and J by 8 bases, with 11 bases between. CDR1 is SGHRS and CDR2 is YFSETQ in the germline V gene. The CDR3 loop reads CASTAGIGYTF. The CDR3 region has the DNA TGCGCCAGCACGGCTGGGATCGGCTACACCTTC. Supplemented by reference TRBV5-1 and TRBJ1-2, the full variable domain reads KAGVTQTPRYLIKTRGQQVTLSCSPISGHRSVSWYQQTPGQGLQFLFEYFSETQRNKGNFPGRFSGRQFSNSRSEMNVSTLELGDSALYLCASTAGIGYTFGSGTRLTVV.

The chain is built from TRBV15 and TRBJ2-2; TRBD2 matches at 8 bases. V trimming: 11 bases; J trimming: 3 bases; junction bases outside the gene matches: 5. Per germline, CDR1 LNHNV and CDR2 YYDKDF (reference sequence). The CDR3 has 13 amino acids. The CDR3 here is CASRRGDTGELFF. The CDR3 DNA sequence: TGTGCCTCCCGGCGGGGGGACACCGGGGAGCTGTTTTTT. Full variable domain (rest looked up from reference TRBV15 and TRBJ2-2): DAMVIQNPRYQVTQFGKPVTLSCSQTLNHNVMYWYQQKSSQAPKLLFHYYDKDFNNEADTPDNFQSRRPNTSFCFLDIRSPGLGDTAMYLCASRRGDTGELFFGEGSRLTVL.

The chain recombines TRBV5-1 with TRBJ2-2; 9 bases are a match to TRBD2. Trimming cost V 3 bases and J 3 bases; bases outside gene matches: 6. This CDR3 has 16 amino acids. Per germline, CDR1 SGHRS and CDR2 YFSETQ. Written as DNA, the CDR3 is TGCGCCAGCAGCTATCTAGCGGGGAGCTACACCGGGGAGCTGTTTTTT. This sequence encodes CASSYLAGSYTGELFF.

This clonotype turned up a few times. The genes are TRBV15 and TRBJ2-7; 8 bases align to TRBD1. J was trimmed by 12 bases and V by 5 bases; bases with no gene match: 15. There are 14 residues in the CDR3. Germline CDR1 is LNHNV and CDR2 is YYDKDF (reference sequence). The CDR3: CATSLGAGGMGRYF. CDR3 DNA: TGTGCCACCAGCCTTGGGGCAGGGGGCATGGGCAGGTACTTC.

This chain uses TRBV6-8 with TRBJ2-3, with 7 bases matching TRBD1. The length of the CDR3 is 18 residues. V shed 7 bases and J 0 bases; nucleotides not matched to a gene: 16. Germline CDR1 is MNHGY and CDR2 is SAAAGT. CDR3 bases: TGTGCCAGCATCTCGTCCCGGGACAGCTACAATAGCACAGATACGCAGTATTTT. Translated, it gives CASISSRDSYNSTDTQYF.

This clonotype has just a few counts. This rearrangement joins TRBV10-3 to TRBJ2-1; D is possibly TRBD1 (6 bases). Germline lookup yields CDR1 ENHRY and CDR2 SYGVKD. The CDR3 length is 15 residues. With 4 bases removed from V and 4 bases from J, the gap between germline ends came to 14 bases. CDR3 region: CAISGGTQGYNEQFF. CDR3 DNA sequence: TGTGCCATCAGTGGTGGTACCCAGGGGTACAATGAGCAGTTCTTC.

This clonotype was seen a handful of times. The chain couples TRBV7-2 to TRBJ2-5; D ambiguous. CDR3 length equals 11 residues. The germline gives CDR1 SGHTA, CDR2 FQGNSA. With 9 bases removed from V and 6 bases from J, the gap between germline ends came to 11 bases. DNA of the CDR3: TGTGCCAGTCGTGGGTCTAAGACCCAGTACTTC. Its translation: CASRGSKTQYF.

The sample holds a few counts of this clonotype. This rearrangement joins TRBV28 to TRBJ2-3; D uncertain. CDR3 size: 11 residues. The germline V gene encodes CDR1 MDHEN and CDR2 SYDVKM. Trimming took off 7 bases at V and 0 bases at J, with 2 bases between the two ends. The CDR3 region has the DNA TGTGCCAGCAAGAGCACAGATACGCAGTATTTT. The encoded protein is CASKSTDTQYF. Drawing the rest from reference TRBV28 and TRBJ2-3, the complete variable domain is DVKVTQSSRYLVKRTGEKVFLECVQDMDHENMFWYRQDPGLGLRLIYFSYDVKMKEKGDIPEGYSVSREKKERFSLILESASTNQTSMYLCASKSTDTQYFGPGTRLTVL.

This clonotype was recorded a few times. The chain has TRBV7-3 and TRBJ2-2; TRBD2 is a possible D gene (6 bases). Trimming removed 5 bases from V and 7 bases from J, with 11 bases in between. This CDR3 spans 13 amino acids. Looked up from germline, CDR1 is SGHTA and CDR2 is FQGTGA. CDR3 amino acids: CASSEGRDGELFF. The CDR3 coding sequence is TGTGCCAGCAGCGAGGGGCGGGACGGGGAGCTGTTTTTT.

This clonotype is deemed medium-sized (0.01 to 0.1%). The V gene is TRBV12-3 or TRBV12-4, the J gene TRBJ1-2; D is ambiguous. The CDR3 spans 13 residues. The V and J ends lost 4 bases and 7 bases respectively, with 13 bases between them. The CDR3: CASSSNGFGGYTF. CDR3 nucleotides: TGTGCCAGCAGTTCCAATGGTTTCGGTGGCTACACCTTC.

This clonotype has just a few counts. The V gene is TRBV4-3, the J gene TRBJ2-3; the D gene is possibly TRBD2 (7 bases). V was cut by 0 bases and J by 1 base, with 14 bases left in between. The CDR3 is 17 amino acids. In germline, CDR1 is LGHNA, CDR2 YSLEER. CDR3 sequence (DNA): TGCGCCAGCAGCCAAGAGATTGGGGGGGCGGGCACAGATACGCAGTATTTT. It codes for CASSQEIGGAGTDTQYF.

This clonotype was counted only a few times. The chain combines TRBV12-3 or TRBV12-4 with TRBJ1-1; 7 positions agree with TRBD1. V shed 8 bases and J 10 bases; nucleotides not matched to a gene: 4. This CDR3 comprises 10 residues. For the CDR3, the DNA is TGTGCCAGCGCAGGGGGAATAGCTTTCTTT. This encodes CASAGGIAFF.

V usage is TRBV6-5 and J usage is TRBJ1-1; D not resolved. Germline V CDR1 and CDR2: MNHEY, SVGAGI. The CDR3 loop spans 14 amino acids. V lost 7 bases to trimming and J lost 1 base, with 13 bases between them. CDR3 sequence (DNA): TGTGCCAGCACCCGCTCGCGCAGGAACACTGAAGCTTTCTTT. Amino acids: CASTRSRRNTEAFF.

This clonotype was counted only a few times. This chain connects TRBV7-6 to TRBJ1-5; D may be TRBD1 (6 bases). Germline assignment: CDR1 SGHVS and CDR2 FNYEAQ. V lost 5 bases and J 2 bases, leaving 16 bases between the germline ends. CDR3 length equals 16 residues. In DNA, the CDR3 is TGTGCCAGCAGCCCCTACAGGGATAGGGGCAATCAGCCCCAGCATTTT. Amino acids: CASSPYRDRGNQPQHF.

This sequence joins TRBV30 and TRBJ2-7; D gene ambiguous. Germline V gene data show CDR1 as GTSNPN and CDR2 as SVGIG (reference sequence). V was cut by 2 bases and J by 4 bases, with 9 bases left in between. CDR3 length: 12 amino acids. Here the CDR3 DNA reads TGTGCCTGGAGTCCAAGAGGATACGAGCAGTACTTC. Its translation is CAWSPRGYEQYF.

The chain uses TRBV12-3 or TRBV12-4 and TRBJ1-2; 9 nucleotides agree with TRBD1. V lost 1 base to trimming and J lost 5 bases; unmatched junction nucleotides: 2. The CDR3 consists of 14 residues. In DNA form, the CDR3 reads TGTGCCAGCAGTTTAGTAGGACAGGGGTATGGCTACACCTTC. Protein product: CASSLVGQGYGYTF.

The chain employs TRBV5-1 and TRBJ2-5; TRBD2 might be the D (6 bases). V was shortened by 2 bases and J by 3 bases, with 8 bases between the two germline ends. The germline V gene has CDR1 SGHRS and CDR2 YFSETQ. The CDR3 sequence is 13 residues long. The CDR3 nucleotides read TGCGCCAGCAGCTTCGGGGGAAAAGAGACCCAGTACTTC. This encodes CASSFGGKETQYF.